The subject of this entry is one T cell receptor beta chain. Its specificity is unknown. The TCRbeta library incorporated unique molecular identifiers. TCRdb fed the PCR reads into MiXCR, producing one record per CDR3 protein. The table includes around 420,000 distinct CDR3 sequences, about 16% detected once. This entry is derived from a study of T-cell reconstitution after alpha-beta-depleted transplantation in children. CDR3 length: 15 residues. From germline, CDR1 is LGHDT and CDR2 YNNKEL (reference sequence). Trimming took 4 bases from V and 2 from J, leaving 12 bases between them. Study findings and constraints: Newly generated T cells supplied most T-cell counts and diversity one year post-transplant.

The receptor's source is a boy under two years old who had a stem cell transplant for Wiskott-Aldrich syndrome, so the T cells may come from the graft donor. Material: PBMCs, mostly from graft donor cells, obtained 360 days after TCRalphabeta/CD19-depleted stem cell transplant. This rearrangement joins TRBV3-1 to TRBJ2-1; D is possibly TRBD1 or TRBD2 (5 bases each). The CDR3 here is CASSLTGTTYNEQFF. As DNA, the CDR3 is TGTGCCAGCAGCCTAACCGGGACCACCTACAATGAGCAGTTCTTC.